The following is a TCR beta chain sequence with its context. Its antigen is not known. TCRdb's table, derived via immunoSEQ multiplex PCR, lists solely in-frame clones and lacks some. The sample has about 140,000 clones; around 90% are singletons. Per the germline V gene, CDR1 is SQVTM and CDR2 is ANQGSEA. CDR3 length equals 11 residues. V was shortened by 7 bases and J by 4 bases, with 8 bases between the two germline ends. The entry originates in a study of T cell responses to AZD1222 COVID-19 vaccine. The study's findings and limits: Two doses of AZD1222 preceded a rise in Spike-specific TCR breadth and depth.

The specimen comprised peripheral blood, sampled 28 days after the second AZD1222 dose. The receptor comes from an adult who received the AZD1222 COVID-19 vaccine. This rearrangement joins TRBV29-1 to TRBJ1-3; no reliable D call. The CDR3 sequence is CSAQQGNTIYF. The CDR3 DNA reads TGCAGCGCCCAGCAGGGAAACACCATATATTTT.